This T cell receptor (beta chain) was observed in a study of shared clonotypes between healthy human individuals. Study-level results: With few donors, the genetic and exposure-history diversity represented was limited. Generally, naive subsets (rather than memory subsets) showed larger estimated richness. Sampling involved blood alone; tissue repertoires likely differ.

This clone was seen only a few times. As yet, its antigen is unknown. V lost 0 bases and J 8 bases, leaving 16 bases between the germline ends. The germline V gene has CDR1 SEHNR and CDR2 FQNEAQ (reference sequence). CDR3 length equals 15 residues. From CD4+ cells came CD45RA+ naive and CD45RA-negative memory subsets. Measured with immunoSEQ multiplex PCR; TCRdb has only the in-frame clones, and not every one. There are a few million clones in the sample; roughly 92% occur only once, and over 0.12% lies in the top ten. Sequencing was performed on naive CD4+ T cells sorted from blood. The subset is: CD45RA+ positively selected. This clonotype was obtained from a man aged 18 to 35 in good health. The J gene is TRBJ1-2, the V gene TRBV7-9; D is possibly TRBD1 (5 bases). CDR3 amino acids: CASSLAEAGPYGYTF. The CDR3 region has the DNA TGTGCCAGCAGCTTAGCAGAGGCAGGGCCCTACGGCTACACCTTC. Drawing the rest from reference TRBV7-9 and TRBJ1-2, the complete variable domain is DTGVSQNPRHKITKRGQNVTFRCDPISEHNRLYWYRQTLGQGPEFLTYFQNEAQLEKSRLLSDRFSAERPKGSFSTLEIQRTEQGDSAMYLCASSLAEAGPYGYTFGSGTRLTVV.